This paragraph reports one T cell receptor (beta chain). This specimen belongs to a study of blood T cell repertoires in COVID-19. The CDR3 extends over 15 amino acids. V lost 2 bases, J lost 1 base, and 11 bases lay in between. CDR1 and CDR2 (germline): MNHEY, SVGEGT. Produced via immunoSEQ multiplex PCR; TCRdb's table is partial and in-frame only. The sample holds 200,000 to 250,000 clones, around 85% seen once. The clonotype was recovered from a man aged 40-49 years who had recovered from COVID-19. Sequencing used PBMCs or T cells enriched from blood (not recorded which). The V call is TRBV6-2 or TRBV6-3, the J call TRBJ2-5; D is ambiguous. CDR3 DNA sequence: TGTGCCAGCAGTTACCTGGGCGCTTTCCAAGAGACCCAGTACTTC. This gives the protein CASSYLGAFQETQYF.